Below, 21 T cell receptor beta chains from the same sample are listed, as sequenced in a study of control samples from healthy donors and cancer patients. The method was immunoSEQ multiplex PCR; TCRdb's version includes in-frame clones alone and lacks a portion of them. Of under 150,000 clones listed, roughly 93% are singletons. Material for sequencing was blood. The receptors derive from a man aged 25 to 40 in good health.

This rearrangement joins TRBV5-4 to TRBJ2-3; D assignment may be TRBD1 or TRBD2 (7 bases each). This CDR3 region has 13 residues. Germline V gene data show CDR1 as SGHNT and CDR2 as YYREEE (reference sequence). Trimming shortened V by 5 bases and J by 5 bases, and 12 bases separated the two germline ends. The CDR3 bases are TGTGCCAGCAGGGGACAGCGGGAAGATACGCAGTATTTT. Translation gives CASRGQREDTQYF.

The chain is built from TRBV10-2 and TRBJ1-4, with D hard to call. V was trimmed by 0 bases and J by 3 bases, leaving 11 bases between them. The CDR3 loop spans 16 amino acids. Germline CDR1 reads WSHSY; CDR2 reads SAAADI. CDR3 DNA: TGCGCCAGCAGTGAGTCCTCGCCAGAGGCTAATGAAAAACTGTTTTTT. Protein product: CASSESSPEANEKLFF.

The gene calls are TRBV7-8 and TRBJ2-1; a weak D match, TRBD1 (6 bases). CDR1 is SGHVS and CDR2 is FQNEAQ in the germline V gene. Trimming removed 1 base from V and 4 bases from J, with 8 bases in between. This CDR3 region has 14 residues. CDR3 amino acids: CASSLEGGYNEQFF. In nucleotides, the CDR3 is TGTGCCAGCAGCTTAGAAGGGGGTTACAATGAGCAGTTCTTC.

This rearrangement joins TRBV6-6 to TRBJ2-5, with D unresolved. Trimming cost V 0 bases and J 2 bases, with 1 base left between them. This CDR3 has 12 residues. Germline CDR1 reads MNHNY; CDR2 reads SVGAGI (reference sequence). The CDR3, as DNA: TGTGCCAGCAGTTACTCTCAAGAGACCCAGTACTTC. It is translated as CASSYSQETQYF.

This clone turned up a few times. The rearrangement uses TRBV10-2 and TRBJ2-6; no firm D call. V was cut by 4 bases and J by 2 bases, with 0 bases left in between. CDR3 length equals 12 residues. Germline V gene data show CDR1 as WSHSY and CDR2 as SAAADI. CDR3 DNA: TGCGCCAGCAGTGCTGGGGCCAACGTCCTGACTTTC. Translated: CASSAGANVLTF.

The DNA of the CDR3 is TGTGCCAGCAGCCCGGGACACGCGAACACTGAAGCTTTCTTT. This sequence encodes CASSPGHANTEAFF. The chain combines TRBV7-2 with TRBJ1-1; D may be TRBD1 (6 bases). From germline, CDR1 is SGHTA and CDR2 FQGNSA. V lost 5 bases and J 1 base, leaving 11 bases between the germline ends. The CDR3 extends over 14 amino acids. Using reference TRBV7-2 and TRBJ1-1 for the parts outside the CDR3, the full variable domain is GAGVSQSPSNKVTEKGKDVELRCDPISGHTALYWYRQSLGQGLEFLIYFQGNSAPDKSGLPSDRFSAERTGGSVSTLTIQRTQQEDSAVYLCASSPGHANTEAFFGQGTRLTVV.

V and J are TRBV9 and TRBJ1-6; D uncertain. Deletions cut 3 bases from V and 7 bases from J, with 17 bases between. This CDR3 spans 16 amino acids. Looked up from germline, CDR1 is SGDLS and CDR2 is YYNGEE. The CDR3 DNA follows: TGTGCCAGCAGCGCCTACGACACAAGTCTCAATTCACCCCTCCACTTT. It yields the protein CASSAYDTSLNSPLHF.

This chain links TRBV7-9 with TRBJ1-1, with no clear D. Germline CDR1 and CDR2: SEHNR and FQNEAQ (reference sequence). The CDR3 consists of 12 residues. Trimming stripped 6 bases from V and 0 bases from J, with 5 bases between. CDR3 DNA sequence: TGTGCCAGCAGATACCTGAACACTGAAGCTTTCTTT. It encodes CASRYLNTEAFF.

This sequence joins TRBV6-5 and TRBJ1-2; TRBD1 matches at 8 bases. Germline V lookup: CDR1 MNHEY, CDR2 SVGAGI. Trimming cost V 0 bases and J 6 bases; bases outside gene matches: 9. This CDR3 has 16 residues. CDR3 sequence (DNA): TGTGCCAGCAGTTACTCGACGGGCAGGGGGCTTGATGGCTACACCTTC. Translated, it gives CASSYSTGRGLDGYTF.

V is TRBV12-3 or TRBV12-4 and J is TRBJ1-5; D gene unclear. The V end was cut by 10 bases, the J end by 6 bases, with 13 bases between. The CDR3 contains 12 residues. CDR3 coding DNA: TGTGCCACCAATGAAGAGGGTCAGCCCCAGCATTTT. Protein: CATNEEGQPQHF.

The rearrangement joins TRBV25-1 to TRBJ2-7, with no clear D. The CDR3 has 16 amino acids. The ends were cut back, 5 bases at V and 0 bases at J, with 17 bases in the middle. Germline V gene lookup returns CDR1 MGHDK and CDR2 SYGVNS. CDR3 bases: TGTGCCAGCAGTCCCCCCTCCGGCCGGAGCTCCTACGAGCAGTACTTC. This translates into CASSPPSGRSSYEQYF.

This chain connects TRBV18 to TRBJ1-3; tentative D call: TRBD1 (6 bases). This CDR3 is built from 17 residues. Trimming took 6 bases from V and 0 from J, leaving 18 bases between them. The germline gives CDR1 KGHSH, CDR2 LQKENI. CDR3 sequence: CASSRTGGPLSGNTIYF. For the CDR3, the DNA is TGTGCCAGCTCTCGGACCGGGGGGCCCCTCTCTGGAAACACCATATATTTT.

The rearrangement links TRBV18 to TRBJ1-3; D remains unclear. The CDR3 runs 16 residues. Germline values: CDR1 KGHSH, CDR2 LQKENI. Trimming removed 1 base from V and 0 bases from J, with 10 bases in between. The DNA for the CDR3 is TGTGCCAGCTCACCACAGGCCGAGAGCTCTGGAAACACCATATATTTT. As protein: CASSPQAESSGNTIYF.

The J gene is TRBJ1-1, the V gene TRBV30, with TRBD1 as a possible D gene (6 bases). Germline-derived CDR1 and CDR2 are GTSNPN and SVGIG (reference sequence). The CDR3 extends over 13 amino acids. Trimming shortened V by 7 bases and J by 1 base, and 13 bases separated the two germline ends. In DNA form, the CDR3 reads TGTGCCTTATACAGGGAGACGAACACTGAAGCTTTCTTT. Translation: CALYRETNTEAFF.

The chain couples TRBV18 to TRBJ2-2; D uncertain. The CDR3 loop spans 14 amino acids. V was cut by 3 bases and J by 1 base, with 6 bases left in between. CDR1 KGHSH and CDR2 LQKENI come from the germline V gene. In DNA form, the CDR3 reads TGTGCCAGCTCACCGGTGCTGAACACCGGGGAGCTGTTTTTT. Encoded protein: CASSPVLNTGELFF.

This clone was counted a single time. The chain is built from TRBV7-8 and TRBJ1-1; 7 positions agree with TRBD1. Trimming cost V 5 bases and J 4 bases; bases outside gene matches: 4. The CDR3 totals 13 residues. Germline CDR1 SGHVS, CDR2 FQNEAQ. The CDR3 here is CASSKQGSTEAFF. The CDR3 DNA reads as TGTGCCAGCAGCAAACAGGGGAGCACTGAAGCTTTCTTT.

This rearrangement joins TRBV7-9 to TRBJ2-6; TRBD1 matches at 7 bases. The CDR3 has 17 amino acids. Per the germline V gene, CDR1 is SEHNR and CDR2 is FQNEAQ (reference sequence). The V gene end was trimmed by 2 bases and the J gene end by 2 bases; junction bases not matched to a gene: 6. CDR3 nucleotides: TGTGCCAGCAGCTTAACCCCGACAGGGACTGGGGCCAACGTCCTGACTTTC. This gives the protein CASSLTPTGTGANVLTF.

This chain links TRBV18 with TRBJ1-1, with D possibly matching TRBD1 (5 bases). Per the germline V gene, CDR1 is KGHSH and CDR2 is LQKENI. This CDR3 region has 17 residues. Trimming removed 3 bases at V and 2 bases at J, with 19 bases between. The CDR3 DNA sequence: TGTGCCAGCTCACCCCTCGCGAGGGGTGTGTATAACACTGAAGCTTTCTTT. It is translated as CASSPLARGVYNTEAFF. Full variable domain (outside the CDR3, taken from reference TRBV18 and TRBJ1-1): NAGVMQNPRHLVRRRGQEARLRCSPMKGHSHVYWYRQLPEEGLKFMVYLQKENIIDESGMPKERFSAEFPKEGPSILRIQQVVRGDSAAYFCASSPLARGVYNTEAFFGQGTRLTVV.

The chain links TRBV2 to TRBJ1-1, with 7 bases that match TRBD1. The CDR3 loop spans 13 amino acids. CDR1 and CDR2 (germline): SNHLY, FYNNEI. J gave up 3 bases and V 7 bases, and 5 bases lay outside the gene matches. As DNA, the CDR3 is TGTGCCAGCACTCGGGACAGCTACACTGAAGCTTTCTTT. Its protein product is CASTRDSYTEAFF.

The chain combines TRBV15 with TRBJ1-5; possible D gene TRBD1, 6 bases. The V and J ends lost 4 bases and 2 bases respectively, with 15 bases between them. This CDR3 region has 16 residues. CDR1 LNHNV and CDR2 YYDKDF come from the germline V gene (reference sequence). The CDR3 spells CATSTDNRARNQPQHF. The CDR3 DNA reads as TGTGCCACCAGCACGGATAACAGGGCCCGCAATCAGCCCCAGCATTTT.

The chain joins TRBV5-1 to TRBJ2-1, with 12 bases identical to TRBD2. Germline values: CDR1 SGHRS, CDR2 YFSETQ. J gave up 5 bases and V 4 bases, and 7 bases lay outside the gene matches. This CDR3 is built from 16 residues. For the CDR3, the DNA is TGCGCCAGCAGCACCTTTCTAGCGGGGGGGCACAATGAGCAGTTCTTC. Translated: CASSTFLAGGHNEQFF.